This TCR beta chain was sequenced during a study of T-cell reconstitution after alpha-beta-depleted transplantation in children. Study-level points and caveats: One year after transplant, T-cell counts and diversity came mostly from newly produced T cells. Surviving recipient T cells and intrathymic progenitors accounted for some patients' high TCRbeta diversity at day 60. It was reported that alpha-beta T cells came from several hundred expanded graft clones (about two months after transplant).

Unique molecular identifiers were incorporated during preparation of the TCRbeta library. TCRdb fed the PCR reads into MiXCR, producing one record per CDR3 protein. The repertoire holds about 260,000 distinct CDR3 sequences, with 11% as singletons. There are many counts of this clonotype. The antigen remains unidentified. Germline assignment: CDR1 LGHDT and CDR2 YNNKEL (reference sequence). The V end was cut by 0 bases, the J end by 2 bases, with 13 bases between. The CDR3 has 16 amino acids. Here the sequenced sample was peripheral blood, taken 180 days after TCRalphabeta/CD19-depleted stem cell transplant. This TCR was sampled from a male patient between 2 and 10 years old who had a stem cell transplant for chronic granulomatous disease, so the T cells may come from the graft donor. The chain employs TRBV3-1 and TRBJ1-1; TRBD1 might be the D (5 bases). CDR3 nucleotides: TGTGCCAGCAGCCAAGATCTGCGGCAGGGAAACACTGAAGCTTTCTTT. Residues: CASSQDLRQGNTEAFF.